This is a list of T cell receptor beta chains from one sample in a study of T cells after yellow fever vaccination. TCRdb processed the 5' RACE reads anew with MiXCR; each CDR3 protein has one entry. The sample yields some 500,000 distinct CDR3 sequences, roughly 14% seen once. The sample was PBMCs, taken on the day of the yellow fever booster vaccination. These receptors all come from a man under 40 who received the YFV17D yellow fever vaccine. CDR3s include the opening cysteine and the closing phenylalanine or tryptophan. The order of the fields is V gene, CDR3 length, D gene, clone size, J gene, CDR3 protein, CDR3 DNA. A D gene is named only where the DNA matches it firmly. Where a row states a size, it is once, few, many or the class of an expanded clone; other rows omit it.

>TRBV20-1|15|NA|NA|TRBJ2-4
CSARAPLVAKNIQYF
TGCAGTGCTAGAGCTCCTCTGGTAGCCAAAAACATTCAGTACTTC
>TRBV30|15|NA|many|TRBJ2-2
CAWSVRGLNTGELFF
TGTGCCTGGAGTGTTAGGGGTCTGAACACCGGGGAGCTGTTTTTT
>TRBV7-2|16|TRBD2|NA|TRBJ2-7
CASSLARGRVLYEQYF
TGTGCCAGCAGCTTAGCCCGCGGGAGGGTCCTCTACGAGCAGTACTTC
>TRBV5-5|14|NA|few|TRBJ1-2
CASSLGEAAYGYTF
TGTGCCAGCAGCTTGGGGGAGGCAGCCTATGGCTACACCTTC
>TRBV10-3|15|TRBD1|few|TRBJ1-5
CAISVDREGNQPQHF
TGTGCCATCAGTGTAGACAGGGAGGGGAATCAGCCCCAGCATTTT
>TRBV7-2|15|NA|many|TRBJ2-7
CASSLSGGLSYEQYF
TGTGCCAGCAGCTTAAGTGGGGGCCTTTCCTACGAGCAGTACTTC
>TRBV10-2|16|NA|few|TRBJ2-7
CASSPRREPRPYEQYF
TGCGCCAGCAGTCCCCGACGGGAACCCAGACCCTACGAGCAGTACTTC
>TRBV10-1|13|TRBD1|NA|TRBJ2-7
CATNRDSPYEQYF
TGCGCCACAAACCGGGACAGCCCCTACGAGCAGTACTTC
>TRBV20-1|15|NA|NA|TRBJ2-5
CSARRWEAVEETQYF
TGCAGTGCTAGGAGATGGGAAGCAGTCGAAGAGACCCAGTACTTC
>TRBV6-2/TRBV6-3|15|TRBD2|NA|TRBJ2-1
CASIRTSGSLSEQFF
TGTGCCAGCATTAGGACTAGCGGGAGTTTGAGTGAGCAGTTCTTC
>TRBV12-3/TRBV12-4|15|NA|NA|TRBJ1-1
CASRVTGNLNTEAFF
TGTGCCAGCAGGGTTACAGGGAACTTGAACACTGAAGCTTTCTTT
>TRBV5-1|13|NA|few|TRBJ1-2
CASSLAPPGGYTF
TGCGCCAGCAGCTTGGCCCCCCCTGGTGGCTACACCTTC
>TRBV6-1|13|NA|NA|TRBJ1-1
CASTLLKDTEAFF
TGTGCCAGCACCCTCTTGAAGGACACTGAAGCTTTCTTT
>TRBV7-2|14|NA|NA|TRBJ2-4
CASSLEGGKNIQYF
TGTGCCAGCAGCTTAGAGGGAGGCAAAAACATTCAGTACTTC
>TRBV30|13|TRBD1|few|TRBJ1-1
CALTGQLNTEAFF
TGTGCCTTGACGGGACAGCTGAACACTGAAGCTTTCTTT
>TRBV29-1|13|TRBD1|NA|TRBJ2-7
CSGHLTGGGEQYF
TGCAGCGGCCATTTGACAGGGGGCGGCGAGCAGTACTTC
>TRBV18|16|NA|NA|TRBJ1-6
CASSPPSGRPYSPLHF
TGTGCCAGCTCACCACCGTCGGGACGGCCCTATTCACCCCTCCACTTT
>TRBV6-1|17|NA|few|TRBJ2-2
CASSEALGTPAPGELFF
TGTGCCAGCAGTGAAGCCCTCGGGACTCCCGCCCCCGGGGAGCTGTTTTTT
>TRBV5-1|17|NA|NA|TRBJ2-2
CASSFSLAIANTGELFF
TGCGCCAGCAGCTTCTCATTGGCAATCGCGAACACCGGGGAGCTGTTTTTT
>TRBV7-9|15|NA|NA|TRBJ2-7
CASSLSRRGAGEQYF
TGTGCCAGCAGCTTGTCCCGACGGGGGGCCGGAGAGCAGTACTTC
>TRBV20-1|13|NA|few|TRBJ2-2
CSGGGDNTGELFF
TGCAGTGGGGGCGGGGACAACACCGGGGAGCTGTTTTTT
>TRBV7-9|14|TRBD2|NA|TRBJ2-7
CASSISGSYYEQYF
TGTGCCAGCAGCATTAGCGGGAGTTACTACGAGCAGTACTTC
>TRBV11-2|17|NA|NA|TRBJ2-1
CASSLVRGGDGYNEQFF
TGTGCCAGCAGCTTAGTACGAGGGGGGGATGGATACAATGAGCAGTTCTTC
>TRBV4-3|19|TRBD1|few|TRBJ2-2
CASSQELIFRDRGTGELFF
TGCGCCAGCAGCCAAGAATTAATCTTCCGGGACAGAGGAACCGGGGAGCTGTTTTTT
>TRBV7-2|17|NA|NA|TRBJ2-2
CASSFRSGVKDTGELFF
TGTGCCAGCAGCTTTAGGTCTGGTGTAAAGGACACCGGGGAGCTGTTTTTT
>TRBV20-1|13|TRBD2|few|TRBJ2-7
CSASVSGTGEQYF
TGCAGTGCTAGTGTAAGCGGGACCGGCGAGCAGTACTTC
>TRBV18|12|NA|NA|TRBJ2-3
CASSPPGQPKGF
TGTGCCAGCTCACCACCCGGCCAACCGAAGGGGTTT
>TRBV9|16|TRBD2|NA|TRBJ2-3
CASSVASGRGTDTQYF
TGTGCCAGCAGCGTGGCTAGCGGGAGAGGCACAGATACGCAGTATTTT
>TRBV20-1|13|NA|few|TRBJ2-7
CSASRSQGDEQYF
TGCAGTGCTAGTCGCTCTCAGGGTGACGAGCAGTACTTC
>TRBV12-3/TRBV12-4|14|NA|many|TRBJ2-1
CASSLGLVRDEQFF
TGTGCCAGCAGTTTAGGACTAGTTAGGGATGAGCAGTTCTTC
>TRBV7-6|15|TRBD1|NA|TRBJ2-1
CASSSSAGGSDEQFF
TGTGCCAGCAGCTCCTCGGCAGGGGGCTCGGATGAGCAGTTCTTC
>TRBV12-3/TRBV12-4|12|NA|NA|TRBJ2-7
CASRETTYEQYF
TGTGCCAGCCGTGAGACGACCTACGAGCAGTACTTC
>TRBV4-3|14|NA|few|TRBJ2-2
CASSQRLAPGELFF
TGCGCCAGCAGCCAACGCCTAGCGCCCGGGGAGCTGTTTTTT
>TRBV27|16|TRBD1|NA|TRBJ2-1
CASSLARDRAYNEQFF
TGTGCCAGCAGTTTGGCCCGGGACAGGGCGTACAATGAGCAGTTCTTC
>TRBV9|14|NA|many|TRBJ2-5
CASSTRPWGETQYF
TGTGCCAGCAGCACCCGACCGTGGGGAGAGACCCAGTACTTC
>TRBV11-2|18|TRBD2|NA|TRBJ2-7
CASSSLPLAGGPNYEQYF
TGTGCCAGCAGCTCGTTACCTCTAGCGGGAGGGCCCAACTACGAGCAGTACTTC
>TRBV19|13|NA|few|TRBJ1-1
CASSIPDNTEAFF
TGTGCCAGTAGTATCCCAGATAACACTGAAGCTTTCTTT
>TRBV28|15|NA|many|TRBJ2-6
CASSLGSSGANVLTF
TGTGCCAGCAGCTTGGGGAGCTCTGGGGCCAACGTCCTGACTTTC
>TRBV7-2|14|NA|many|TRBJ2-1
CASSLGGQFNEQFF
TGTGCCAGCAGCTTAGGGGGGCAATTCAATGAGCAGTTCTTC
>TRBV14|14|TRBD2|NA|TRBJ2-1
CASSPSSGSLEQFF
TGTGCCAGCAGCCCATCTAGCGGGAGTCTGGAGCAGTTCTTC
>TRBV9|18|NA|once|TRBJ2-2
CASSVSSVGEIFAGELFF
TGTGCCAGCAGCGTATCTAGTGTGGGGGAGATTTTCGCCGGGGAGCTGTTTTTT
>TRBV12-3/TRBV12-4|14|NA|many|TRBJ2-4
CASRQSRGLGVQYF
TGTGCCAGCAGACAAAGTAGAGGACTGGGGGTTCAGTACTTC
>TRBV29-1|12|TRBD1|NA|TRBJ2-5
CSVDTGVETQYF
TGCAGCGTTGACACAGGGGTTGAGACCCAGTACTTC
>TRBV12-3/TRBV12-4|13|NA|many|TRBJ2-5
CASNRGDQETQYF
TGTGCCAGCAACCGCGGGGACCAAGAGACCCAGTACTTC
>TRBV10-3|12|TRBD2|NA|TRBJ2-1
CAISSSGTKEFF
TGTGCCATCAGTAGCTCCGGGACTAAGGAGTTCTTC
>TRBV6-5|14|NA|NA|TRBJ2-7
CASSYGVSSYEQYF
TGTGCCAGCAGTTACGGCGTCAGCTCCTACGAGCAGTACTTC
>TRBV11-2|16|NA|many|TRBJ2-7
CASSPISRRGGYEQYF
TGTGCCAGCAGCCCCATATCCCGTCGGGGAGGATACGAGCAGTACTTC
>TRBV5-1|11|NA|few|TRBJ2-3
CASSLGTTQYF
TGCGCCAGCAGCTTGGGGACAACGCAGTATTTT
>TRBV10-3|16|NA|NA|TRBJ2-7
CAISGPDGSSTYEQYF
TGTGCCATCAGTGGGCCGGACGGATCATCTACCTACGAGCAGTACTTC
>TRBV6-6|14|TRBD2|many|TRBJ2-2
CASGAGGNTGELFF
TGTGCCAGCGGGGCGGGGGGAAACACCGGGGAGCTGTTTTTT
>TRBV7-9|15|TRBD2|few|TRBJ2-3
CASSLTAGYTDTQYF
TGTGCCAGCAGCTTAACAGCGGGATACACAGATACGCAGTATTTT
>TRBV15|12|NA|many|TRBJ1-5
CATSRDRQPQHF
TGTGCCACCAGCAGAGATCGCCAGCCCCAGCATTTT
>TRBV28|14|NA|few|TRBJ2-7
CASSLWAGPVEQYF
TGTGCCAGCAGTTTATGGGCGGGGCCCGTCGAGCAGTACTTC
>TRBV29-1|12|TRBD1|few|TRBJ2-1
CSVNRGRTEQFF
TGCAGCGTTAACAGGGGGCGCACTGAGCAGTTCTTC
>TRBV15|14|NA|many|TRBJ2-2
CATSRDLVSGELFF
TGTGCCACCAGCAGAGATCTGGTTTCCGGGGAGCTGTTTTTT
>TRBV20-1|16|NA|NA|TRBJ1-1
CCARDPSGQSYTEAFF
TGCTGTGCTAGAGACCCTTCAGGGCAATCGTACACTGAAGCTTTCTTT
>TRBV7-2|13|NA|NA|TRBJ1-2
CASSPYGAGGYTF
TGTGCCAGCAGCCCATATGGTGCGGGGGGCTACACCTTC
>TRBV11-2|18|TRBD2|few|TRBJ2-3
CASSLVGTSGGVADTQYF
TGTGCCAGCAGCTTAGTCGGGACTAGCGGGGGTGTCGCAGATACGCAGTATTTT
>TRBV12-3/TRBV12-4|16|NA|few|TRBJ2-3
CASSFHSAVVEDTQYF
TGTGCCAGCAGTTTCCATTCCGCGGTGGTTGAAGATACGCAGTATTTT
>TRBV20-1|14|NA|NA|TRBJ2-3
CSARKTASTDTQYF
TGCAGTGCTAGAAAGACAGCTAGCACAGATACGCAGTATTTT